This T cell receptor beta chain came from a study of blood T cell repertoires in COVID-19. Study in general: COVID-19 samples collected from the United States, Italy and Spain covered acute and convalescent phases. PBMCs, B-cell-depleted T cells, or T cells were the source of the cDNA or gDNA that made up the material.

This clone was detected only a few times. Profiled with immunoSEQ multiplex PCR; TCRdb holds only in-frame clones, not every one. This table has some 100,000 clones, roughly 87% appearing once. Sequencing was done on a sample of peripheral blood. The source of this sequence is a man aged 30-40 years in a cohort sampled during active COVID-19.

For the CDR3, the DNA is TGTGCCTGGAGTGAGGAGGACAATTCACCCCTCCACTTT. The encoded protein is CAWSEEDNSPLHF. This chain joins TRBV30 and TRBJ1-6; D remains unclear. Between the trimmed V and J ends, which lost 1 base and 7 bases, there was a span of 8 bases. The V gene's germline CDR1 is GTSNPN and CDR2 SVGIG (reference sequence). The CDR3 is 13 amino acids.